This paragraph reports one TCR beta chain. What antigen it recognizes has not been identified. No qualities accompany the bases; no much larger clone lies one base away. The library was made by PCR. DNA from cultured CD4+ T cells underwent TCR sequencing with the Oncomine TCR Beta short-read assay at the Johns Hopkins FTIC core. The QIAamp micro DNA kit was used to extract genomic DNA from the cultured CD4+ T cells. The Oncomine TCR Beta libraries from cultured CD4+ T cells were pooled using unique dual indexes and then sequenced on an Illumina iSeq 100. Per the original workflow: Non-productive sequences were removed, and CDR3s not starting with C, not ending with F or W, or shorter than 7 amino acids were discarded. The MANAFEST web application was used to identify antigen-specific clonotypes by comparing peptide-stimulated wells against reference wells and other culture wells. For a clone to be called positive, the clone needed an FDR below 0.05, an odds ratio above 5, and a productive frequency above 0.1% in at least two of three replicate wells. Cross-reactive clonotypes were defined as significantly expanded in both SARS-CoV-2 spike wells and at least one common cold coronavirus spike condition. Similarity between CDR3 sequences was evaluated in R version 3.6.1 using Levenshtein distances (stringdist) and unrooted phylogenetic trees (ape). The public reads were run again by TCRdb, first through fastp at Q25 and then through MiXCR, and only productive beta chains were kept. Rows are combined by CDR3 protein, so each entry shows the most common genes and DNA. TCRdb's processing, not the authors', yielded these V and J calls. This sample comprises 14,000 to 15,000 distinct CDR3 sequences, about 48% of them detected only once. The ten largest make up roughly an eighth of the sample.

The data derive from a study of vaccination and CD4 T cells after COVID-19 (dated by TCRdb to between 2020 and 2023). For the study in its entirety: SARS-CoV-2 positivity had been established in the convalescent patients by nasal swab PCR, and mild disease was recorded in under ten of these patients and severe disease in one. Control cultures used a CEFX viral epitope pool as positive control, an HIV-1 Nef peptide pool as negative control, or no peptide. Post-vaccine blood samples were obtained a median of roughly 75 days after the second vaccine dose, with a range of roughly 14 to 241 days. Post-COVID blood samples from convalescent patients were collected a median of around 100 days after diagnosis, with a range of 35 to 161 days. In 10 COVID-19 convalescent patients and a handful of infection-naive healthy vaccine recipients, researchers compared the spike-specific CD4+ TCR repertoire from before mRNA vaccination with the repertoire from after. Overlapping spike peptide pools from SARS-CoV-2 and from the common cold coronaviruses HCoV-NL63, HCoV-OC43 and HCoV-229E were used as culture stimuli. In the convalescent cohort there were six males and four females, among whom were two Hispanic individuals, seven Caucasians, two Asians and one multiracial person. Participants got two doses of the Pfizer-BioNTech BNT162b2 vaccine (n=8) or two doses of the Moderna mRNA-1273 vaccine (n=2). Summary of the overall study and its limitations: Of the vaccine-specific clones found in convalescent patients, nearly all (304 of 307) were mono-reactive for SARS-CoV-2 spike instead of being cross-reactive with common cold coronaviruses. Although the median number of SARS-CoV-2-reactive clonotypes went up from roughly 19 after infection to 38 after vaccination, the increase was not significant. In convalescent patients, a median approximately 86% of post-vaccine SARS-CoV-2-reactive clones were detected only after vaccination, suggesting vaccine-specific priming. Relatively few convalescent patients were included in the study, and early timepoints after natural infection were not analyzed.

Interpreted using the paper, the treatment or condition label stands for: roughly 10-day PBMC culture with coronavirus spike peptide pools or control peptides (ViraFEST assay). To expand antigen-specific T cells with peptide pools and then pick out the expanded clonotypes through TCR sequencing, the study relied on the ViraFEST assay. The convalescent patients' positive SARS-CoV-2 PCR tests fell between March and December 2020, which was before the Alpha, Beta and Delta variants emerged in the United States. PBMCs were cultured at roughly 2 million per well in IMDM supplemented with approximately 5.3% human AB serum and around 9.5 IU/ml IL-2, with around 10 ug/ml peptide pools added. On days 3 and 7, half of the culture medium was replaced with fresh IL-2-containing medium. Once the cells had been in culture for roughly 10 days, the EasySep CD4+ T cell isolation kit was used to isolate CD4+ T cells by negative selection. Ficoll-Paque Plus gradient centrifugation was used to isolate PBMCs from whole blood, and the isolated PBMCs were then either used fresh or cryopreserved at -140C. Culture conditions were generally each tested in triplicate wells.

Trimming removed 12 bases from V and 3 bases from J; the gene matches leave 7 bases unexplained. Based on the germline V gene, the CDR1 and CDR2 sequences are KGHDR and SFDVKD. The cysteine opens and the phenylalanine closes a CDR3 of 13 amino acids. The DNA shown is the 39-base CDR3, in frame from base 1. Specimen: CD4+ T cells from blood, cultured in vitro. The sequence derives from a human donor who had recovered from COVID-19. The V and J segments used are TRBV24-1 and TRBJ2-3, and 8 junction bases match TRBD1. In nucleotide form, the sequence is TGTGCCTCACAGGGGGTCTTAACAGATACGCAGTATTTT. The encoded protein is CASQGVLTDTQYF.